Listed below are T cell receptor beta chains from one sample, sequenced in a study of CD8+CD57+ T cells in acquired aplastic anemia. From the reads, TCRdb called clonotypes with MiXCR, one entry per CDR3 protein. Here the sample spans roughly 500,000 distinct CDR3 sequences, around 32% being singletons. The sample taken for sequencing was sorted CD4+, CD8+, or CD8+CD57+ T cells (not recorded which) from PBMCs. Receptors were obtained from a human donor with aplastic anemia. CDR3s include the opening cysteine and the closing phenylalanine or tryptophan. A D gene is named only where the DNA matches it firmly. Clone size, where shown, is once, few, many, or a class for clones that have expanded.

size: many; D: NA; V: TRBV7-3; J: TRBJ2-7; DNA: TGTGCCAGCAGCCCGAACGGGCCGGGATCGGGCTACGAGCAGTACTTC; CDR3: CASSPNGPGSGYEQYF
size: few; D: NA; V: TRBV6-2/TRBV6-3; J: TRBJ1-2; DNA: TGTGCCAGCAGTTTCGATAGGGACACCTCTAACTATGGCTACACCTTC; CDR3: CASSFDRDTSNYGYTF
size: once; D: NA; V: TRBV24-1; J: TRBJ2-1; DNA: TGTGCCACCAGTGCCAGCAGCTTGGGAGCCCTTCGAGCGTTCTTC; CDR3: CATSASSLGALRAFF
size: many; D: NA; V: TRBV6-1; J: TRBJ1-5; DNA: TGTGCCACCGGGACAACTAATCAGCCCCAGCATTTT; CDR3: CATGTTNQPQHF
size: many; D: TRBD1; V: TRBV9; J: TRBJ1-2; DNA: TGTGCCAGCAGGCCCGGGACAGGGGAACATGGCTACACCTTC; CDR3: CASRPGTGEHGYTF
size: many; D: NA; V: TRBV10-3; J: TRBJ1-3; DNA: TGTGCCATCAGTGAGTTTCAAGGCTCTGGAAACACCATATATTTT; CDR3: CAISEFQGSGNTIYF
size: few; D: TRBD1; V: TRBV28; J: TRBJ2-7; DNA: TGTGCCAGCAGCCGAGCTCGGGACAGGGGGCGCGACGAGCAGTACTTC; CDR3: CASSRARDRGRDEQYF
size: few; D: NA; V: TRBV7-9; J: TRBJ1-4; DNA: TGTGCCAGCAGCCTAGGTCAGGGTCTGGAAAAACTGTTTTTT; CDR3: CASSLGQGLEKLFF
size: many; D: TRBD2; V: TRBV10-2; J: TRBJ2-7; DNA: TGCGCCAGCCAGCGGGAGCGGGGCTACGAGCAGTACTTC; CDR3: CASQRERGYEQYF
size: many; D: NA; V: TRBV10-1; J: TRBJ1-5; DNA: TGCGCCAGCAGACGACCGGGACCAGCCTTCAATAGCAATCAGCCCCAGCATTTT; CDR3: CASRRPGPAFNSNQPQHF
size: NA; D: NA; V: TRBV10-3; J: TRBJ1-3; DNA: TGTGCCAGCAGTTACTCCCTCCTCGTCTCTGGAAACACCATATATTTT; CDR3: CASSYSLLVSGNTIYF
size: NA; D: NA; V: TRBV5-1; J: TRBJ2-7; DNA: TGCGCCAGCAGCTTGGCTAAGCCCTCCTACGAGCAGTACTTC; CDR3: CASSLAKPSYEQYF
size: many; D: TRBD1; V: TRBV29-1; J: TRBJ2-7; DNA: TGCAGCGTTGCTGGGACAGGGCCCAACGAGCAGTACTTC; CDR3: CSVAGTGPNEQYF
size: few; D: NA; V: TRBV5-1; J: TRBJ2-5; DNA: TGCGCCAGCAGCTTGGGTGGGATGAAGACCCAGTACTTC; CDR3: CASSLGGMKTQYF
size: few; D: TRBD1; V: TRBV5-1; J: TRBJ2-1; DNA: TGCGCCAGCAGCTTGGAGACAGGGGGGAATGAGCAGTTCTTC; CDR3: CASSLETGGNEQFF
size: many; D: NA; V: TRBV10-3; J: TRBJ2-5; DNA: TGTGCCATCATGGAAGATGATCGGACCCAGTACTTC; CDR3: CAIMEDDRTQYF
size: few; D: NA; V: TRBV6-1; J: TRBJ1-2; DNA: TGTGCCAGCACCGACTCACCCCGGACACCCTATGGCTACACCTTC; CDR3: CASTDSPRTPYGYTF
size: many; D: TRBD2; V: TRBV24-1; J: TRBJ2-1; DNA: TGTGCCACCAGTGGGGTAGCGGGAGGATTTTACAATGAGCAGTTCTTC; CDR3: CATSGVAGGFYNEQFF
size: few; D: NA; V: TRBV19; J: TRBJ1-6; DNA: TGTGCCTGGACCCACACAGGGTGGAATTCACCCCTCCACTTT; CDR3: CAWTHTGWNSPLHF
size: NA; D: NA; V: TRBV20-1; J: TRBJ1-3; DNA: TGCAGTGCTAGAGGGAGGATCCGCTCTGGAAACACCATATATTTT; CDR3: CSARGRIRSGNTIYF
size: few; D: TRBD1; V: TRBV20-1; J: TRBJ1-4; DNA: TGCAGTGCTAGAGTAAGGACAGGGGTCGAAAAACTGTTTTTT; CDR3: CSARVRTGVEKLFF
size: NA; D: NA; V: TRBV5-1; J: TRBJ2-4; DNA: TGCGCCAGCAGCTTATCTTCGACAGCCAAAGCCAAAAACATTCAGTACTTC; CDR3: CASSLSSTAKAKNIQYF
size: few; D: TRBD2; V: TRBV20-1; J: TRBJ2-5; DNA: TGCAGTGCTAGAGATTCTTTACGAGCTAGCGGGGGACAAGAGACCCAGTACTTC; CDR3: CSARDSLRASGGQETQYF
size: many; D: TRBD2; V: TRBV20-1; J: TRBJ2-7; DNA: TGCAGTGCTACCTCGGGAGGCGACGAGCAGTACTTC; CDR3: CSATSGGDEQYF
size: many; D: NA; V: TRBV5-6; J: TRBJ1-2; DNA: TGTGCCAGCAGGCTGGACCCGCCAGCAAGCGGCTACACCTTC; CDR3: CASRLDPPASGYTF